A selection of T cell receptor beta chains follows, all from one sample in a study of blood T cell repertoires in COVID-19. Here immunoSEQ multiplex PCR was the method, and the copy in TCRdb shows in-frame clones only, minus some. Of 83,000 or so clones in the sample, around 87% were seen once. The specimen was peripheral blood. These receptors came from an elderly man with active or convalescent COVID-19. CDR3s include the opening cysteine and the closing phenylalanine or tryptophan. A D gene is named only where the DNA matches it firmly. The size entry is marked missing in some rows and otherwise reads once, few, many or a size class.

D gene | J gene | V gene | clone size | CDR3 DNA | CDR3 protein
. | TRBJ1-1 | TRBV6-5 | . | TGTGCCAGCAGGCCCGGAGGGGTGGTGGGCACTGAAGCTTTCTTT | CASRPGGVVGTEAFF
. | TRBJ2-5 | TRBV11-3 | . | TGTGCCAGCAGCTTGGGGGGGGGCATAGAGACCCAGTACTTC | CASSLGGGIETQYF
. | TRBJ1-2 | TRBV3-1/TRBV3-2 | . | TGTGCCAGCAGCCAGTCTGGGGGGGTATCCAACTATGGCTACACCTTC | CASSQSGGVSNYGYTF
. | TRBJ2-1 | TRBV25-1 | . | TGTGCCAGCAGGAGGCCATCCCGCAGGGGTTGGTCCTACAATGAGCAGTTCTTC | CASRRPSRRGWSYNEQFF
. | TRBJ2-1 | TRBV5-1 | . | TGCGCCAGCAGCTTGTTTGGGGGCAGGTACAATGAGCAGTTCTTC | CASSLFGGRYNEQFF
. | TRBJ1-2 | TRBV9 | . | TGTGCCAGCAGTTTATCTAACTATGGCTACACCTTC | CASSLSNYGYTF
TRBD1 | TRBJ2-2 | TRBV12-3/TRBV12-4 | . | TGTGCCAGCAGGGGACAGGGGGTAGGGGAGCTGTTTTTT | CASRGQGVGELFF
TRBD1 | TRBJ1-5 | TRBV6-1 | . | TGTGCCAGCAGTGCTACAGGGGGCGCGGGCAATCAGCCCCAGCATTTT | CASSATGGAGNQPQHF
. | TRBJ1-2 | TRBV28 | once | TGTGCCAGCAGTTTGGGGGGGAGCTATGGCTACACCTTC | CASSLGGSYGYTF
TRBD1 | TRBJ1-6 | TRBV2 | . | TGTGCCAGCAGCGGGGACAGACTAAATTCACCCCTCCACTTT | CASSGDRLNSPLHF
. | TRBJ1-6 | TRBV3-1/TRBV3-2 | once | TGTGCCAGCAGCCAGGGGCGAAATTCACCCCTCCACTTT | CASSQGRNSPLHF
TRBD1 | TRBJ1-2 | TRBV7-9 | once | TGTGCCAGCAGCTTAATGGACAGGGGGGATGGCTACACCTTC | CASSLMDRGDGYTF
TRBD1 | TRBJ1-3 | TRBV5-1 | . | TGCGCCAGCAGCTTGAGGGGACAGGGCTCTGGAAACACCATATATTTT | CASSLRGQGSGNTIYF
. | TRBJ2-1 | TRBV5-1 | . | TGCGCCAGCAGCTTGTCATACAATGAGCAGTTCTTC | CASSLSYNEQFF
TRBD1 | TRBJ1-5 | TRBV2 | . | TGTGCCAGCAGTTCCGGGACAGGGGGCGGTCAGCCCCAGCATTTT | CASSSGTGGGQPQHF
. | TRBJ1-1 | TRBV7-6 | . | TGTGCCAGCAGTTGGGACTTGAACACTGAAGCTTTCTTT | CASSWDLNTEAFF
. | TRBJ1-4 | TRBV5-1 | . | TGCGCCAGCAGCTTTAGTGCGGGAACTAATGAAAAACTGTTTTTT | CASSFSAGTNEKLFF
. | TRBJ1-6 | TRBV5-4 | . | TGTGCCAGCAGCATCAGGGTCCCTAATTCACCCCTCCACTTT | CASSIRVPNSPLHF
. | TRBJ1-1 | TRBV19 | . | TGTGCCAGTAGTGAACAGGGAACTGAAGCTTTCTTT | CASSEQGTEAFF
. | TRBJ1-4 | TRBV11-2 | . | TGTGCCAGCTCCGGGGCTAATGAAAAACTGTTTTTT | CASSGANEKLFF
. | TRBJ2-2 | TRBV5-1 | . | TGCGCCAGCAGCTTGTCGGGATCGAACACCGGGGAGCTGTTTTTT | CASSLSGSNTGELFF
. | TRBJ1-2 | TRBV15 | once | TGTGCCACCAGCAGAGATCGGAACTATGGCTACACCTTC | CATSRDRNYGYTF
. | TRBJ1-3 | TRBV10-1 | . | TGCGCCAGCAGTCCCGACAGGAACTCTGGAAACACCATATATTTT | CASSPDRNSGNTIYF
. | TRBJ1-5 | TRBV24-1 | . | TGTGCCACCAGTGCTCCGGGTTACAATCAGCCCCAGCATTTT | CATSAPGYNQPQHF
TRBD2 | TRBJ2-4 | TRBV6-5 | . | TGTGCCAGCAGCCCACTAGCGGGTAAAAACATTCAGTACTTC | CASSPLAGKNIQYF
. | TRBJ1-4 | TRBV19 | . | TGTGCCAGTAGTCCCGGAGGAGACCTGGACGAAAAACTGTTTTTT | CASSPGGDLDEKLFF
. | TRBJ1-4 | TRBV27 | . | TGTGCCAGCAGTTTCCAGGCTGCTGAAAAACTGTTTTTT | CASSFQAAEKLFF
TRBD2 | TRBJ2-3 | TRBV29-1 | . | TGCAGCGTTGATGGGCGTGAAGCGGGGGGGGGCACAGATACGCAGTATTTT | CSVDGREAGGGTDTQYF
. | TRBJ2-2 | TRBV5-1 | . | TGCGCCAGCAGCTTGGACAGAAACACCGGGGAGCTGTTTTTT | CASSLDRNTGELFF
TRBD1 | TRBJ2-3 | TRBV19 | . | TGTGCCAGTAGTATCTCGGCCGGGACAGGGGGTTACACAGATACGCAGTATTTT | CASSISAGTGGYTDTQYF
TRBD2 | TRBJ2-1 | TRBV6-5 | . | TGTGCCAGCATATCTAGCGGGAGGGTTGGTGAGCAGTTCTTC | CASISSGRVGEQFF
TRBD2 | TRBJ2-3 | TRBV11-2 | . | TGTGCCAGCAGCATGGGGACTAGCGTGGTTACGCAGTATTTT | CASSMGTSVVTQYF
TRBD1 | TRBJ1-6 | TRBV7-8 | . | TGTGCCAGCAGCGCAGACAGGGGGCGCGGGTCACCCCTCCACTTT | CASSADRGRGSPLHF
. | TRBJ1-1 | TRBV7-8 | . | TGTGCCAGCAGCTTATTGGCGAACACTGAAGCTTTCTTT | CASSLLANTEAFF
. | TRBJ1-2 | TRBV14 | . | TGTGCCAGCAGCCAACAGACAGCATATGGCTACACCTTC | CASSQQTAYGYTF
TRBD1 | TRBJ1-1 | TRBV6-5 | . | TGTGCCAGCAGCCAACAGGGGGTTCGTACTGAAGCTTTCTTT | CASSQQGVRTEAFF
TRBD1 | TRBJ2-5 | TRBV6-2/TRBV6-3 | . | TGTGCCAGCAGTTACCGACAGGGGACTCCGGGGACCCAGTACTTC | CASSYRQGTPGTQYF
TRBD1 | TRBJ2-6 | TRBV19 | . | TGTGCCAGTAGCCGGACAGGACCCGGGGCCAACGTCCTGACTTTC | CASSRTGPGANVLTF
TRBD1 | TRBJ1-5 | TRBV7-8 | . | TGTGCCAGCAGCTTAGTCCTCCGGACAGGGCTTTTCAATCAGCCCCAGCATTTT | CASSLVLRTGLFNQPQHF
TRBD1 | TRBJ2-1 | TRBV6-1 | . | TGTGCCAGCAGTGATCCCCGGGACAGGGGTTTCAATGAGCAGTTCTTC | CASSDPRDRGFNEQFF
. | TRBJ2-5 | TRBV5-4 | . | TGTGCCAGCAGCCAAGGGACTCGCCAAGAGACCCAGTACTTC | CASSQGTRQETQYF
TRBD2 | TRBJ2-4 | TRBV2 | . | TGTGCCAGCAGTGAGCGGGAGGGGGCCAAAAACATTCAGTACTTC | CASSEREGAKNIQYF
. | TRBJ1-1 | TRBV11-3 | once | TGTGCCAGCAGCTTAAAGTTGGGGGCCCCCGGTACTGAAGCTTTCTTT | CASSLKLGAPGTEAFF
TRBD1 | TRBJ1-2 | TRBV18 | . | TGTGCCAGCTCACCGGAACAAATCGGACAGGGCGATGGCTACACCTTC | CASSPEQIGQGDGYTF
TRBD2 | TRBJ2-3 | TRBV7-2 | . | TGTGCCAGCAGCTTAGCCGGGAGGCCAGATACGCAGTATTTT | CASSLAGRPDTQYF
. | TRBJ2-1 | TRBV28 | once | TGTGCCAGCAGTTCGACGCAACTTCCAGGAGGGCAGTTCTTC | CASSSTQLPGGQFF
TRBD1 | TRBJ1-4 | TRBV27 | . | TGTGCCAGCAGTTTCCGGGACAGGAATGAAAAACTGTTTTTT | CASSFRDRNEKLFF
. | TRBJ1-4 | TRBV5-6 | . | TGTGCCAGCAGCTTCCTGGAGGAAGCGGCTAATGAAAAACTGTTTTTT | CASSFLEEAANEKLFF